A single sample gave rise to the 23 T cell receptor beta chains below, sequenced in a study of blood T cells in healthy people across ages (dated by TCRdb to the mid-2010s). The library was prepared using 5' RACE. Sequenced using an Illumina HiSeq 2500. A second PCR of about 6 to 12 cycles was performed with a sample-barcoded 5' primer and a J-beta primer mix. Through fastp at Q25 and MiXCR, TCRdb rebuilt clones from the public reads, retaining in-frame beta chains. Every distinct CDR3 protein forms one entry, paired with its most common genes and DNA. The sample table lists roughly 800,000 distinct CDR3 sequences, roughly 40% of them with a count of one. The ten largest account for 10% to 15% of the sample. The specimen sequenced was blood. The source is a young man in good health.

This clonotype appeared many times. One end of the junction is discordant with germline, which a read error may explain. J is TRBJ1-1 and V is TRBV9; D is uncertain. Germline-derived CDR1 and CDR2 are SGDLS and YYNGEE. The CDR3 consists of 13 residues. The CDR3 bases are TGTGCCAGCAGTGTAGCTCGGAACACTGAAGCTTTCTTT. Residues: CASSVARNTEAFF.

This clonotype was seen a few times. Written as DNA, the CDR3 is TGTGCCAGCAGTTTCGGGGCAGGACTGACCTACGAGCAGTACTTC. As protein: CASSFGAGLTYEQYF. The chain recombines TRBV27 with TRBJ2-7; the D gene could be TRBD1 or TRBD2 (5 bases each). With 3 bases removed from V and 2 bases from J, the gap between germline ends came to 14 bases. The CDR3 covers 15 residues. Germline CDR1 and CDR2: MNHEY and SMNVEV (reference sequence).

The chain couples TRBV29-1 to TRBJ2-7; perhaps TRBD1 as D (7 bases). The CDR3 length is 13 residues. The germline V gene has CDR1 SQVTM and CDR2 ANQGSEA. V was cut by 7 bases and J by 3 bases, with 16 bases left in between. As DNA, the CDR3 is TGCAGCGGGAGGGGGCAATTTCTCTACGAGCAGTACTTC. Translated, it gives CSGRGQFLYEQYF.

The rearrangement links TRBV7-9 to TRBJ2-3, with 9 bases lining up with TRBD2. Germline V lookup: CDR1 SEHNR, CDR2 FQNEAQ (reference sequence). The CDR3 contains 18 residues. The ends lost 0 bases at V and 2 bases at J; junction bases unmatched: 9. Written as DNA, the CDR3 is TGTGCCAGCAGCTTAGCGCGGCTAGCGGGGACGGACACAGATACGCAGTATTTT. It specifies CASSLARLAGTDTDTQYF.

In this sample, this clonotype turned up many times. The rearrangement links TRBV5-1 to TRBJ2-1; D is possibly TRBD2 (6 bases). Trimming removed 4 bases at V and 4 bases at J, with 12 bases between. The germline CDR1 and CDR2 sequences are SGHRS and YFSETQ. This CDR3 is 14 amino acids long. The DNA of the CDR3 is TGCGCCAGCAGCGCCGGGAGCGGATACAATGAGCAGTTCTTC. Protein sequence: CASSAGSGYNEQFF.

In its sample, this clonotype was seen a few times. The gene calls are TRBV27 and TRBJ2-7; D may be TRBD1 (8 bases). Germline V gene data show CDR1 as MNHEY and CDR2 as SMNVEV (reference sequence). This CDR3 region has 16 residues. The V end lost 2 bases, the J end lost 1 base, and 15 bases lay between the germline ends. CDR3 sequence reads: CASSLQGGDRSYEQYF. In nucleotides, the CDR3 is TGTGCCAGCAGTTTACAGGGGGGGGACAGGTCCTACGAGCAGTACTTC.

This rearrangement joins TRBV5-1 to TRBJ2-2; D not certain. The CDR3 sequence is 14 residues long. Germline V CDR1 and CDR2: SGHRS, YFSETQ. The germline V and J ends were trimmed by 0 bases and 5 bases, with 8 bases remaining between them. Here the CDR3 reads CASSLVWGTGELFF. DNA for the CDR3: TGCGCCAGCAGCTTGGTTTGGGGTACCGGGGAGCTGTTTTTT.

Concerning this clonotype: A junction end diverges from the germline sequence, so it may reflect a read error. The chain is built from TRBV7-3 and TRBJ2-1; TRBD1 or TRBD2 may be the D gene (5 bases each). The CDR3 runs 14 residues. Looked up from germline, CDR1 is SGHTA and CDR2 is FQGTGA. The CDR3 DNA reads TGTGCCGGCAGCCCCTCTGGGGACGGGAATGAGCAGTTCTTC. It is translated as CAGSPSGDGNEQFF.

As concerns this clonotype: The junction does not match germline at one end; this may be a read error. J is TRBJ2-3 and V is TRBV2; 9 nucleotides align to TRBD1. CDR3 length: 17 amino acids. Germline V gives CDR1 SNHLY, CDR2 FYNNEI. The CDR3 reads CASSPQLGQGLTDTRYF. The CDR3 DNA sequence: TGTGCCAGCAGTCCCCAGTTAGGACAGGGGTTGACAGATACGCGGTATTTT.

Regarding this clonotype: A read error may produce the germline difference seen at one junction end. J is TRBJ2-3 and V is TRBV3-1; tentative D call: TRBD2 (6 bases). Germline CDR1 reads LGHDT; CDR2 reads YNNKEL (reference sequence). The CDR3 covers 15 residues. CDR3 protein: CVSSQGAGPEGTQYF. Here the CDR3 DNA reads TGTGTCAGCAGCCAAGGGGCGGGGCCCGAGGGTACGCAGTATTTT.

The chain is built from TRBV5-1 and TRBJ2-3, with TRBD2 matching over 11 bases. CDR3 size: 16 residues. Trimming took 4 bases from V and 4 from J; bases not matched to a gene: 8. CDR1 SGHRS and CDR2 YFSETQ come from the germline V gene. The CDR3 DNA reads TGCGCCAGCAGCCTCCGTAGCGGGGGGGCCGCAGATACGCAGTATTTT. It encodes CASSLRSGGAADTQYF.

This clonotype showed up just a few times. The junction does not match germline at one end; this may be a read error. The V gene is TRBV20-1, the J gene TRBJ1-6; D remains unclear. The CDR3 length is 13 residues. From germline, CDR1 is DFQATT and CDR2 SNEGSKA (reference sequence). The CDR3 sequence is CSAGVGGNSPPHF. CDR3 in DNA: TGCAGTGCCGGCGTGGGAGGAAATTCACCCCCCCACTTT.

This clonotype turned up a few times. The chain employs TRBV2 and TRBJ2-1; unclear D gene. V was trimmed by 3 bases and J by 3 bases, leaving 9 bases between them. CDR1 and CDR2 from the germline V gene are SNHLY and FYNNEI. The CDR3 is 14 residues long. The CDR3 region is CASSDLAVYNEQFF. The CDR3 region has the DNA TGTGCCAGCAGTGACCTTGCGGTCTACAATGAGCAGTTCTTC.

The J gene is TRBJ2-5, the V gene TRBV20-1; TRBD1 matches 10 bases. Per the germline V gene, CDR1 is DFQATT and CDR2 is SNEGSKA (reference sequence). J lost 1 base, V lost 5 bases, and 10 bases had no gene match. CDR3 length: 16 residues. The CDR3 DNA is TGCAGTGCTGGGACAGGGGAATTTGTCCCCCAAGAGACCCAGTACTTC. Protein: CSAGTGEFVPQETQYF.

The CDR3 DNA is TGCGCCAGCAGTGAGGACAGTAGCTCCTACAATGAGCAGTTCTTC. Amino acid sequence: CASSEDSSSYNEQFF. The V and J genes are TRBV10-1 and TRBJ2-1; possible D gene TRBD1, 5 bases. This CDR3 has 15 residues. V lost 2 bases, J lost 0 bases, and 8 bases lay in between. Germline loops: CDR1 WNHNN, CDR2 SYGVQD (reference sequence).

The chain uses TRBV28 and TRBJ1-6; the D is unclear. V dropped 4 bases and J dropped 0 bases, with 13 bases sitting between them. The germline V gene encodes CDR1 MDHEN and CDR2 SYDVKM. The CDR3 is 17 amino acids. CDR3 bases: TGTGCCAGCAGTTCCCGTCTGACGGGCTCCTATAATTCACCCCTCCACTTT. Its protein is CASSSRLTGSYNSPLHF.

This clonotype has only a few counts. This rearrangement joins TRBV20-1 to TRBJ1-4; TRBD1 matches at 7 bases. CDR3 length: 13 amino acids. Germline assignment: CDR1 DFQATT and CDR2 SNEGSKA (reference sequence). Trimming removed 2 bases from V and 5 bases from J; junction bases left unmatched: 2. Written as DNA, the CDR3 is TGCAGTGCTAGAAGGGGGCCAAATGAAAAACTGTTTTTT. Protein sequence: CSARRGPNEKLFF.

A word on this clonotype: Possible read error: a much larger clone is one base away. The genes are TRBV7-6 and TRBJ2-1; possibly TRBD2 for D (5 bases). The V gene's germline CDR1 is SGHVS and CDR2 FNYEAQ. The CDR3 is 13 amino acids. The CDR3 nucleotides read TGTACCAGCAGCCTTACTAGATCTGTTGAGCAGTTCTTC. Amino acid sequence: CTSSLTRSVEQFF.

The chain employs TRBV21-1 and TRBJ2-5; the table gives TRBD1 as D, unverified against the DNA. TRBV21-1 is given as a pseudogene. There are 17 residues in the CDR3. The CDR3 loop reads CASSKAPGPILQETQYF. As DNA, the CDR3 is TGTGCCAGCAGCAAAGCTCCGGGACCGATCCTTCAAGAGACCCAGTACTTC.

This clonotype came up a few times. The CDR3: CASSLEDGELFF. The CDR3 coding sequence is TGTGCCAGCAGCTTAGAGGACGGGGAGCTGTTTTTT. The rearrangement uses TRBV13 and TRBJ2-2; D is unclear. In germline, CDR1 is PRHDT, CDR2 FYEKMQ (reference sequence). Trimming left V 1 base short and J 7 bases short, with 4 bases between. This CDR3 region has 12 residues. The variable domain in full, completed from reference TRBV13 and TRBJ2-2, reads AAGVIQSPRHLIKEKRETATLKCYPIPRHDTVYWYQQGPGQDPQFLISFYEKMQSDKGSIPDRFSAQQFSDYHSELNMSSLELGDSALYFCASSLEDGELFFGEGSRLTVL.

This clonotype was seen a few times. V and J are TRBV20-1 and TRBJ1-3; D call uncertain. CDR1 and CDR2 (germline): DFQATT, SNEGSKA (reference sequence). The germline V and J ends were trimmed by 0 bases and 4 bases, with 7 bases remaining between them. The CDR3 covers 13 residues. The CDR3 nucleotides are TGCAGTGCTAGAGATCTTAGGGGAAACACCATATATTTT. This sequence encodes CSARDLRGNTIYF.

The rearrangement links TRBV29-1 to TRBJ1-1; D possibly corresponds to TRBD1 (6 bases). Trimming took off 6 bases at V and 0 bases at J, with 17 bases between the two ends. This CDR3 is 15 amino acids long. Germline loops: CDR1 SQVTM, CDR2 ANQGSEA. The CDR3 region is CSVTPGQLMNTEAFF. The CDR3 DNA reads TGCAGCGTCACCCCTGGACAGCTTATGAACACTGAAGCTTTCTTT.

This rearrangement joins TRBV7-9 to TRBJ2-6, with D possibly matching TRBD1 (6 bases). The ends were cut back, 1 base at V and 0 bases at J, with 10 bases in the middle. CDR3 length equals 17 residues. The germline V gene encodes CDR1 SEHNR and CDR2 FQNEAQ (reference sequence). This chain's CDR3 is CASSLEGDYSGANVLTF. The CDR3 coding sequence is TGTGCCAGCAGCTTAGAGGGGGATTACTCTGGGGCCAACGTCCTGACTTTC. Filled out from reference TRBV7-9 and TRBJ2-6, the complete variable domain reads DTGVSQNPRHKITKRGQNVTFRCDPISEHNRLYWYRQTLGQGPEFLTYFQNEAQLEKSRLLSDRFSAERPKGSFSTLEIQRTEQGDSAMYLCASSLEGDYSGANVLTFGAGSRLTVL.